The TCR beta chain described here comes from a study of T cell responses to AZD1222 COVID-19 vaccine. Between the trimmed V and J ends, which lost 4 bases and 7 bases, there was a span of 18 bases. CDR3 size: 15 residues. In germline, CDR1 is SGHRS, CDR2 YFSETQ. The method was immunoSEQ multiplex PCR; TCRdb's version includes in-frame clones alone and lacks a portion of them. The table has 150,000 to 200,000 clones, 80% to 95% seen once. General study points: Just a handful of AZD1222 recipients were seropositive at baseline. With dominance at 160-218 and 743-854, vaccine-associated CD4 TCRs spanned spike. None of the repertoires were sampled until the peak T cell response had passed. Most donors were white British and more were female, and clonal diversity was possibly underestimated.

Regarding this clone: What it binds is not known.

This sequence originates from an adult in good health. The sample in question was peripheral blood, obtained on day 0 of AZD1222 vaccination. The rearrangement links TRBV5-1 to TRBJ2-1, with D perhaps matching TRBD2 (5 bases). CDR3: CASSPQAGIMNEQFF. In DNA, the CDR3 is TGCGCCAGCAGCCCGCAAGCCGGGATCATGAATGAGCAGTTCTTC. The full variable domain, its missing parts supplied by reference TRBV5-1 and TRBJ2-1, is KAGVTQTPRYLIKTRGQQVTLSCSPISGHRSVSWYQQTPGQGLQFLFEYFSETQRNKGNFPGRFSGRQFSNSRSEMNVSTLELGDSALYLCASSPQAGIMNEQFFGPGTRLTVL.